This TCR beta chain was observed in a study of human T cells and chemical hapten exposure. The time point was: patch test 1, 2 weeks after DPC sensitization. The treatment here: therapeutic diphenylcyclopropenone sensitization with weekly scalp DPC. Donors, patients with alopecia ranging from 18 to 70 years old and judged suitable for DPC, provided samples. There are a few counts of this clonotype. Its antigen is as yet unknown. V was pared by 0 bases and J by 1 base, with 16 bases between. Germline CDR1 is MNHEY and CDR2 is SVGAGI. The length of the CDR3 is 17 residues. Broader study findings: After DPC sensitization, TCRs above 1 in 1000 frequency showed no change. Positive correlation was observed between PT1 expanded TCR counts and patch test score.

TCRdb re-called the RACE reads through MiXCR, storing one row per CDR3 protein. The table has about 120,000 distinct CDR3 sequences, roughly an eighth seen once. The TCR originated in a man between 18 and 35 years old with alopecia areata. Some clones in this sample may be carry-over from other donors' samples. The sample was whole blood, taken in connection with sensitization to the hapten diphenylcyclopropenone (DPC). The chain combines TRBV6-5 with TRBJ2-7; D ambiguous. As DNA, the CDR3 is TGTGCCAGCAGTTACTCGAGCTTTGGCTCGCGGTCCTACGAGCAGTACTTC. Translation gives CASSYSSFGSRSYEQYF.